Listed here is a single TCR beta chain. The target antigen is unknown. Trimming took off 5 bases at V and 0 bases at J, with 11 bases between the two ends. The CDR3 length is 15 residues. Germline V lookup: CDR1 LNHNV, CDR2 YYDKDF (reference sequence). The data were obtained in a study of T cell responses to AZD1222 COVID-19 vaccine. Study outcomes and limitations: Spike-specific TCRs gained breadth and depth after people received two AZD1222 doses. Per reports, nearly half of all spike-specific TCRs target regions that are unmutated in variants. There were mostly white British donors and more females than males, and clonal diversity was possibly underestimated. It was only after the peak T cell response that any repertoires were sampled.

Sequenced by immunoSEQ multiplex PCR; TCRdb stores in-frame clones only, minus some. The sample records under 200,000 clones, around 94% being singletons. This chain connects TRBV15 to TRBJ1-5, with D perhaps TRBD1 (6 bases). This specimen was peripheral blood, taken 28 days after the second dose of the MenACWY control vaccine. This clonotype was sampled from an adult who received the MenACWY meningococcal vaccine as a control. CDR3 coding DNA: TGTGCCACCAGCCTCCGGACAGTTAGCAATCAGCCCCAGCATTTT. It encodes CATSLRTVSNQPQHF.